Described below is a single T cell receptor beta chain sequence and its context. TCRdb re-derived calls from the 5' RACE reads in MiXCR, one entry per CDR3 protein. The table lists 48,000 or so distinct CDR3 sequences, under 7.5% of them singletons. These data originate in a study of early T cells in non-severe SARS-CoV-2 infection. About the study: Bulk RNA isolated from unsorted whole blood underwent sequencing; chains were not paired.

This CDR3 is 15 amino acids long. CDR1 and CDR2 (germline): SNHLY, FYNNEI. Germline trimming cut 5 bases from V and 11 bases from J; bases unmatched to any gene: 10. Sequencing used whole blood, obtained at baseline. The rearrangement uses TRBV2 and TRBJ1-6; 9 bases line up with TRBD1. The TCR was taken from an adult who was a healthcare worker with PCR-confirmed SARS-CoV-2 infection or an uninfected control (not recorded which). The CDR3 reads CASSPPGQGSTPLHF. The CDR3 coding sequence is TGTGCCAGCAGTCCCCCGGGACAGGGTAGTACACCCCTCCACTTT.